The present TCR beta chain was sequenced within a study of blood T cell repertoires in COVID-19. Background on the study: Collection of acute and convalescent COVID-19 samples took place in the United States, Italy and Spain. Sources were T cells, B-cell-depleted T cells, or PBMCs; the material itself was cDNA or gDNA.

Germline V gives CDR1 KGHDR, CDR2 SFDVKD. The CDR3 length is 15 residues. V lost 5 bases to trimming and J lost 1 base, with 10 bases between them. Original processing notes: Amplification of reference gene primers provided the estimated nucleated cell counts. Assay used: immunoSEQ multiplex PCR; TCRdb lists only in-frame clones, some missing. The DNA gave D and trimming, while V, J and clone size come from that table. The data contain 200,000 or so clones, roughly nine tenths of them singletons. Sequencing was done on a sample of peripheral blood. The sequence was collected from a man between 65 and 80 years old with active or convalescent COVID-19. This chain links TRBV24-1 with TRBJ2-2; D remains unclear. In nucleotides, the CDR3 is TGTGCCACCAGTGGAGACATCCAGAACACCGGGGAGCTGTTTTTT. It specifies CATSGDIQNTGELFF.